This TCR beta chain was observed in a study of Graves' ophthalmopathy and Graves' hyperthyroidism. Study results and limitations: For separating ophthalmopathy from stable hyperthyroidism, a 13-signature model gave approximately 90% sensitivity and 65% to 82% specificity.

Germline CDR1 SEHNR, CDR2 FQNEAQ (reference sequence). The CDR3 length is 14 residues. Trimming stripped 5 bases from V and 5 bases from J, with 15 bases between. Amplified material comprised TCR beta CDR3 regions derived from RNA transcripts. Scientists carried out first-round RT-PCR using HTBI primers and then a second-round multiplex PCR. TCRdb itself ran the multiplex PCR reads through MiXCR, one entry per CDR3 protein. The top ten hold about 10% of the sample, which has around 470,000 distinct CDR3 sequences, roughly 14% seen once. As for this clonotype: Its antigen remains unidentified.

Each donor who had ophthalmopathy showed moderate-to-severe activity, a CAS of ≥3, a NOSPECS of ≥4, and a duration under 3 months. This sequence was found in a woman in her 30s with Graves' ophthalmopathy. Source material: blood. The chain carries TRBV7-9 and TRBJ1-1; no reliable D call. In nucleotides, the CDR3 is TGTGCCAGCAGCAATCACGGGGAAAGGACTGAAGCTTTCTTT. Amino acids: CASSNHGERTEAFF.